The count of the clone carrying this T cell receptor beta chain is one. This entry is derived from a study of T cells in tuberculosis. The data were produced by immunoSEQ multiplex PCR, yet TCRdb's version contains in-frame clones alone and is incomplete. The sample includes just under 45,000 clones, about 94% seen only once; the top ten take about 2%. Sequenced input: PBMCs. The source of this sequence is a donor aged 10 to 29 with latent tuberculosis or without tuberculosis infection. Some clones in this sample may be carry-over from other donors' samples.

DNA for the CDR3: TGTGCCAGCAGCCCGGGGGGTTTTGGAAACACCATATATTTT. It translates to CASSPGGFGNTIYF. This chain uses TRBV5-4 with TRBJ1-3, with a weak D call TRBD1 (5 bases). Germline V gene data show CDR1 as SGHNT and CDR2 as YYREEE (reference sequence). V was pared by 4 bases and J by 3 bases, with 11 bases between. The CDR3 spans 14 residues.